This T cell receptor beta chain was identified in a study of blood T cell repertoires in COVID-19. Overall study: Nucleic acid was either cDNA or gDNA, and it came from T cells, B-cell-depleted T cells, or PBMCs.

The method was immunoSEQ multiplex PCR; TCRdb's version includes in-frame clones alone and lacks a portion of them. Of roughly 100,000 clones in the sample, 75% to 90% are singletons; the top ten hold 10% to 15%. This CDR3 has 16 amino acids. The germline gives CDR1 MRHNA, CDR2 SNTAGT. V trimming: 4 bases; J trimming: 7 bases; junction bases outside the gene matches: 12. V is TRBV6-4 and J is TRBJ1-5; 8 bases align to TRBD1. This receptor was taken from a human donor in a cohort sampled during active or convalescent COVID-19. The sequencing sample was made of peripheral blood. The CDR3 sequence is CASSAQAGQGGQPQHF. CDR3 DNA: TGTGCCAGCAGTGCCCAGGCTGGACAGGGCGGCCAGCCCCAGCATTTT.